The 22 T cell receptor beta chains below all came from one sample that was sequenced in a study of graft-versus-host responses after intestinal transplantation. Profiling relied on immunoSEQ multiplex PCR, and the TCRdb table lists in-frame clones only, not all of them. The sample holds 18,000 or so clones; 95% are singletons and the top ten take over 0.7%. The starting material was PBMCs, obtained 23 days after intestinal transplant. Receptors originate from a human patient who received an intestinal transplant, so some T cells may come from the graft donor.

The chain combines TRBV10-1 with TRBJ1-4; D is possibly TRBD1 (6 bases). The germline V gene encodes CDR1 WNHNN and CDR2 SYGVQD (reference sequence). The ends were cut back, 4 bases at V and 0 bases at J, with 12 bases in the middle. The CDR3 covers 16 residues. DNA for the CDR3: TGCGCCAGCAGTGCCAAGGGGGTTGCAACTAATGAAAAACTGTTTTTT. Protein: CASSAKGVATNEKLFF.

The chain couples TRBV9 to TRBJ2-7, with D possibly TRBD2 on 5 matching bases. The germline CDR1 and CDR2 sequences are SGDLS and YYNGEE. Trimming cost V 0 bases and J 2 bases, with 12 bases left between them. This CDR3 has 15 residues. CDR3 sequence (DNA): TGTGCCAGCAGCGTAGGGGGTAGCGAGGCCTACGAGCAGTACTTC. It encodes CASSVGGSEAYEQYF.

The chain carries TRBV27 and TRBJ1-2; D is possibly TRBD1 (5 bases). The germline gives CDR1 MNHEY, CDR2 SMNVEV (reference sequence). CDR3 size: 13 residues. Trimming pared 3 bases from V and 5 bases from J, leaving 10 bases between. This chain's CDR3 is CASSLRGAYGYTF. The CDR3 nucleotides are TGTGCCAGCAGTTTGAGGGGTGCGTATGGCTACACCTTC.

This clone has a single count. This chain links TRBV4-1 with TRBJ2-7; TRBD2 matches at 11 bases. CDR1 and CDR2 from the germline V gene are MGHRA and YSYEKL. There are 17 residues in the CDR3. J gave up 1 base and V 3 bases, and 8 bases lay outside the gene matches. CDR3 bases: TGCGCCAGCAGCCAGGGACCTACTAGCGGGGGTTCCTACGAGCAGTACTTC. Amino acids: CASSQGPTSGGSYEQYF.

The chain joins TRBV6-5 to TRBJ2-2; perhaps TRBD1 as D (6 bases). The germline CDR1 and CDR2 sequences are MNHEY and SVGAGI. The CDR3 is made up of 13 amino acids. Deletions cut 4 bases from V and 6 bases from J, with 9 bases between. The CDR3 coding sequence is TGTGCCAGCAGTTTGACAGGTGCCGGGGAGCTGTTTTTT. It codes for CASSLTGAGELFF.

In its sample, this clone was seen once. The V and J genes are TRBV5-6 and TRBJ2-2; D is ambiguous. V shed 1 base and J shed 7 bases, with 17 bases lying between them. Germline V lookup: CDR1 SGHDT, CDR2 YYEEEE. CDR3 length: 16 residues. CDR3 nucleotide sequence: TGTGCCAGCAGCTTGTGGATGGCTCCTTCGAGCGGGGAGCTGTTTTTT. This gives the protein CASSLWMAPSSGELFF. Based on the CDR3 plus reference TRBV5-6 and TRBJ2-2, the full variable domain is DAGVTQSPTHLIKTRGQQVTLRCSPKSGHDTVSWYQQALGQGPQFIFQYYEEEERQRGNFPDRFSGHQFPNYSSELNVNALLLGDSALYLCASSLWMAPSSGELFFGEGSRLTVL.

The chain couples TRBV7-9 to TRBJ1-4; D gene unclear. Germline lookup yields CDR1 SEHNR and CDR2 FQNEAQ (reference sequence). V was cut by 4 bases and J by 6 bases, with 12 bases left in between. This CDR3 has 14 residues. CDR3 residues: CASSSAQDHEKLFF. CDR3 sequence (DNA): TGTGCCAGCAGCTCGGCCCAGGACCATGAAAAACTGTTTTTT. The complete variable domain, with remaining parts taken from reference TRBV7-9 and TRBJ1-4, reads DTGVSQNPRHKITKRGQNVTFRCDPISEHNRLYWYRQTLGQGPEFLTYFQNEAQLEKSRLLSDRFSAERPKGSFSTLEIQRTEQGDSAMYLCASSSAQDHEKLFFGSGTQLSVL.

V usage is TRBV4-2 and J usage is TRBJ2-7, with TRBD1 matching 7 bases. This CDR3 has 15 amino acids. V shed 1 base, J shed 4 bases, and the junction held 7 bases outside the gene matches. Germline values: CDR1 LGHNA, CDR2 YNFKEQ. The CDR3 protein is CASSQGPDRVYEQYF. The CDR3 DNA reads as TGTGCCAGCAGCCAAGGCCCCGACAGGGTATACGAGCAGTACTTC.

CDR3 residues: CASSITGTGLYGYTF. The CDR3, as DNA: TGTGCCAGCAGTATAACCGGGACAGGCCTCTATGGCTACACCTTC. The chain carries TRBV28 and TRBJ1-2; 8 bases fit TRBD1. The junction had 9 bases not matched to a gene; V was cut back by 5 bases and J by 4 bases. This CDR3 is 15 amino acids long. Per germline, CDR1 MDHEN and CDR2 SYDVKM.

This chain joins TRBV6-6 and TRBJ1-1, with D possibly TRBD1 on 5 matching bases. V dropped 0 bases and J dropped 1 base, with 9 bases sitting between them. There are 15 residues in the CDR3. The germline gives CDR1 MNHNY, CDR2 SVGAGI (reference sequence). CDR3: CASSYSVGGNTEAFF. The CDR3 DNA sequence: TGTGCCAGCAGTTACTCCGTCGGGGGGAACACTGAAGCTTTCTTT.

The chain links TRBV9 to TRBJ2-5, with unresolved D. Deletions cut 2 bases from V and 4 bases from J, with 6 bases between. The germline CDR1 and CDR2 sequences are SGDLS and YYNGEE. The CDR3 contains 12 residues. The CDR3 nucleotides read TGTGCCAGCAGCGTCTATGGAGAGACCCAGTACTTC. Translated: CASSVYGETQYF.

V usage is TRBV27 and J usage is TRBJ2-1; TRBD1 aligns across 8 bases. V gave up 8 bases and J gave up 14 bases; unmatched junction bases: 8. The CDR3 covers 11 residues. The V gene's germline CDR1 is MNHEY and CDR2 SMNVEV (reference sequence). DNA of the CDR3: TGTGCCAGCCAATCGACAGGGGCCAAGTTCTTC. Encoded protein: CASQSTGAKFF.

This chain joins TRBV9 and TRBJ2-5; the D is unclear. The germline gives CDR1 SGDLS, CDR2 YYNGEE. V gave up 4 bases and J gave up 5 bases, with 15 bases separating them. The CDR3 has 14 residues. CDR3 region: CASSPSSGHETQYF. The CDR3 DNA is TGTGCCAGCAGCCCGAGCAGTGGGCACGAGACCCAGTACTTC.

J is TRBJ2-3 and V is TRBV10-1; weak D call: TRBD2 (6 bases). Germline lookup yields CDR1 WNHNN and CDR2 SYGVQD (reference sequence). V was shortened by 2 bases and J by 0 bases, with 9 bases between the two germline ends. The CDR3 is 15 amino acids. CDR3 in DNA: TGCGCCAGCAGTGAGGGGACTGGGAGCACAGATACGCAGTATTTT. It yields the protein CASSEGTGSTDTQYF.

The chain has TRBV7-7 and TRBJ2-7; no clear D gene. Germline CDR1 and CDR2: SSHAT and FNYEAQ (reference sequence). This CDR3 spans 14 amino acids. Trimming left V 5 bases short and J 5 bases short, with 16 bases between. Here the CDR3 reads CASSRGGTLDEQYF. CDR3 bases: TGTGCCAGCAGCCGAGGTGGAACCTTGGACGAGCAGTACTTC.

The chain uses TRBV28 and TRBJ2-7, with D possibly called TRBD1 or TRBD2 (5 bases each). V shed 2 bases and J shed 0 bases, with 17 bases lying between them. CDR1 MDHEN and CDR2 SYDVKM come from the germline V gene. This CDR3 contains 17 residues. The CDR3 coding sequence is TGTGCCAGCAGTTTAGGCCAGCCCTTCGGGACCTCCTACGAGCAGTACTTC. Translation: CASSLGQPFGTSYEQYF.

The chain employs TRBV27 and TRBJ1-6; D unresolved. V shed 3 bases and J shed 5 bases, with 17 bases lying between them. Germline-derived CDR1 and CDR2 are MNHEY and SMNVEV (reference sequence). CDR3 length: 17 residues. The CDR3 coding sequence is TGTGCCAGCAGTTTGGTCCCGAGGCCCCGCGATAATTCACCCCTCCACTTT. It is translated as CASSLVPRPRDNSPLHF.

J is TRBJ1-6 and V is TRBV10-2; D is ambiguous. Trimming removed 5 bases at V and 0 bases at J, with 8 bases between. This CDR3 spans 15 amino acids. Germline V gives CDR1 WSHSY, CDR2 SAAADI. CDR3 in DNA: TGCGCCAGCAGTAGTAAGAGCTCCTATAATTCACCCCTCCACTTT. Its translation is CASSSKSSYNSPLHF.

The chain joins TRBV9 to TRBJ2-7; D remains ambiguous. Trimming removed 0 bases from V and 2 bases from J, with 9 bases in between. Germline V gives CDR1 SGDLS, CDR2 YYNGEE. The CDR3 runs 14 residues. As DNA, the CDR3 is TGTGCCAGCAGCGTAGACGTCTCTACCTACGAGCAGTACTTC. Its translation: CASSVDVSTYEQYF.

This chain connects TRBV6-1 to TRBJ2-1; D call uncertain. The V gene lost 1 base and the J gene lost 4 bases, with 8 bases spanning the gap. Germline V gene lookup returns CDR1 MNHNS and CDR2 SASEGT. CDR3 size: 14 residues. CDR3 loop: CASSEVSSYNEQFF. DNA for the CDR3: TGTGCCAGCAGTGAAGTGTCGAGTTACAATGAGCAGTTCTTC.

The J gene is TRBJ1-1, the V gene TRBV10-2, with 8 positions matching TRBD1. The ends lost 7 bases at V and 10 bases at J; junction bases unmatched: 5. The CDR3 spans 11 residues. CDR1 and CDR2 (germline): WSHSY, SAAADI. The CDR3 spells CASMQGARAFF. For the CDR3, the DNA is TGCGCCAGCATGCAGGGGGCTAGAGCTTTCTTT.

J is TRBJ2-2 and V is TRBV2, with D tentatively TRBD1 or TRBD2 (5 bases each). The germline gives CDR1 SNHLY, CDR2 FYNNEI. Trimming took off 2 bases at V and 6 bases at J, with 28 bases between the two ends. The CDR3 extends over 20 amino acids. The CDR3 region has the DNA TGTGCCAGCAGTGAACCACCGGGACCGGGGTTGGGTGACTCATCCGGGGAGCTGTTTTTT. This gives the protein CASSEPPGPGLGDSSGELFF.